This is a list of T cell receptor beta chains from one sample in a study of T cell repertoires in cytomegalovirus infection. One entry per CDR3 protein results from TCRdb running MiXCR on the reads. The table records approximately 260,000 distinct CDR3 sequences, 20% to 25% of them present only once. These TCRs' antigens remain unknown. The sample in question was cultured PBMCs, obtained from culture after CMV antigen stimulation. The origin of the receptors is a human donor in good health (CMV status not recorded). Some clones in this sample may be carry-over from other donors' samples. Each CDR3 is given with its conserved first and last residue. A D gene is named only where the DNA matches it firmly. Size tells how often a clone was seen (once, few, many) or the class of an expanded clone, and some rows leave it out.

j_gene | d_gene | len | abundance | v_gene | CDR3aa | CDR3nt
TRBJ2-6 | TRBD1 | 18 | many | TRBV7-6 | CASSPKEDRGAGANVLTF | TGTGCCAGCAGCCCGAAAGAGGACAGGGGGGCTGGGGCCAACGTCCTGACTTTC
TRBJ1-3 | - | 14 | few | TRBV12-3/TRBV12-4 | CASSPGVTGNTIYF | TGTGCCAGCAGCCCAGGGGTAACTGGAAACACCATATATTTT
TRBJ2-5 | TRBD1 | 16 | many | TRBV7-2 | CASSPNRQGAQETQYF | TGTGCCAGCAGCCCTAACCGACAGGGTGCTCAAGAGACCCAGTACTTC
TRBJ1-1 | TRBD1 | 13 | - | TRBV29-1 | CSAVRDRLTEAFF | TGCAGCGCGGTACGGGACAGACTCACTGAAGCTTTCTTT
TRBJ1-5 | - | 13 | many | TRBV7-2 | CASSPQRNQPQHF | TGTGCCAGCAGCCCCCAAAGGAATCAGCCCCAGCATTTT
TRBJ2-2 | - | 14 | - | TRBV4-2 | CASSQVYGAGELFF | TGTGCCAGCAGCCAAGTTTATGGGGCCGGGGAGCTGTTTTTT
TRBJ2-1 | - | 15 | - | TRBV7-2 | CASSNAHSSYNEQFF | TGTGCCAGCAGCAACGCGCATAGCTCCTACAATGAGCAGTTCTTC
TRBJ1-2 | TRBD1 | 14 | - | TRBV12-3/TRBV12-4 | CASSLVGQGRGYTF | TGTGCCAGCAGTTTAGTGGGACAGGGCCGTGGCTACACCTTC
TRBJ1-6 | - | 14 | few | TRBV12-3/TRBV12-4 | CASTYQGDGSPLHF | TGTGCCAGCACCTATCAGGGTGACGGTTCACCCCTCCACTTT
TRBJ1-3 | TRBD1 | 14 | - | TRBV6-5 | CATRGSTPGNTIYF | TGTGCCACCAGGGGGAGCACGCCTGGAAACACCATATATTTT
TRBJ1-1 | - | 14 | many | TRBV7-2 | CASRVQGSGTEAFF | TGTGCCAGCAGAGTACAGGGTAGCGGGACTGAAGCTTTCTTT
TRBJ1-5 | TRBD1 | 13 | few | TRBV28 | CASMTGGQQPQHF | TGTGCCAGCATGACAGGGGGCCAGCAGCCCCAGCATTTT
TRBJ2-1 | TRBD2 | 19 | few | TRBV7-2 | CASSNILSGPSPGDNEQFF | TGTGCCAGCAGCAACATCCTTAGCGGGCCCTCTCCGGGGGACAATGAGCAGTTCTTC
TRBJ1-5 | - | 14 | few | TRBV28 | CASSTQGSNQPQHF | TGTGCCAGCAGTACACAGGGTAGCAATCAGCCCCAGCATTTT
TRBJ1-6 | - | 16 | many | TRBV25-1 | CASSTSTRDPGAALHF | TGTGCCAGCAGCACCTCTACTAGGGACCCTGGGGCGGCCCTCCACTTT
TRBJ2-7 | - | 15 | many | TRBV7-2 | CASSQTRAWRNEQYF | TGTGCCAGCAGCCAAACCAGGGCCTGGAGGAACGAGCAGTACTTC
TRBJ2-3 | TRBD1 | 16 | many | TRBV7-3 | CASSGGGTGGADTQYF | TGTGCCAGCAGTGGAGGGGGGACAGGGGGCGCAGATACGCAGTATTTT
TRBJ2-3 | TRBD2 | 13 | - | TRBV7-6 | CASSSSGTGGGIF | TGTGCCAGCAGCTCTTCCGGGACGGGGGGGGGGATCTTT
TRBJ1-1 | - | 16 | - | TRBV6-2/TRBV6-3 | CASTLPGPLQGTEAFF | TGTGCCAGCACCCTTCCCGGGCCCCTCCAAGGCACTGAAGCTTTCTTT
TRBJ1-4 | - | 16 | many | TRBV11-2 | CASSSGRRGVGEKLFF | TGTGCCAGCAGCTCAGGTCGTCGGGGAGTAGGCGAAAAACTGTTTTTT
TRBJ2-1 | TRBD2 | 15 | - | TRBV7-8 | CASSLRLAGMHEQFF | TGTGCCAGCAGCTTAAGGCTAGCGGGAATGCATGAGCAGTTCTTC
TRBJ2-1 | TRBD2 | 18 | - | TRBV11-2 | CASSLTRVFGTSSNEQFF | TGTGCCAGCAGCTTAACTCGGGTATTCGGGACTAGCAGCAATGAGCAGTTCTTC
TRBJ1-2 | TRBD1 | 15 | few | TRBV7-9 | CASSEETGGNYGYTF | TGTGCCAGCAGCGAGGAGACAGGGGGGAACTATGGCTACACCTTC
TRBJ2-1 | TRBD1 | 14 | - | TRBV27 | CASSLRGQGNEQFF | TGTGCCAGCAGTTTAAGGGGACAGGGCAATGAGCAGTTCTTC
TRBJ1-5 | TRBD1 | 15 | - | TRBV5-8 | CVSSRWTGIYQPQHF | TGTGTCAGCAGCCGGTGGACAGGGATATATCAGCCCCAGCATTTT
TRBJ2-3 | TRBD1 | 15 | - | TRBV24-1 | CATSDQGQPTDTQYF | TGTGCCACCAGTGACCAGGGACAGCCCACAGATACGCAGTATTTT
TRBJ1-1 | - | 11 | - | TRBV20-1 | CSATALAEAFF | TGCAGTGCTACCGCCTTGGCCGAAGCTTTCTTT